The 8 T cell receptor beta chains below were found in one sample sequenced in a study of blood T cell repertoires in COVID-19. Sequencing was performed with immunoSEQ multiplex PCR; in TCRdb, only in-frame clones are kept and a portion is missing. The table has over 200,000 clones, 88% seen once. Sequences were obtained from peripheral blood. Receptors originate from a man between 60 and 75 years old who had recovered from COVID-19.

The rearrangement joins TRBV18 to TRBJ1-6; D may be TRBD1 (5 bases). CDR1 is KGHSH, CDR2 LQKENI, per germline. The V gene lost 1 base and the J gene lost 7 bases, with 8 bases spanning the gap. This CDR3 region has 14 residues. The CDR3 spells CASSPQGLNSPLHF. The CDR3 DNA follows: TGTGCCAGCTCACCACAGGGGTTGAATTCACCCCTCCACTTT.

This clone showed up just a few times. The rearrangement uses TRBV3-1 (or the pseudogene TRBV3-2) and TRBJ1-3; D possibly corresponds to TRBD1 (6 bases). This CDR3 is built from 18 residues. The germline V gene encodes CDR1 LGHDT and CDR2 YNNKEL (reference sequence). Trimming left V 4 bases short and J 0 bases short, with 19 bases between. The CDR3 DNA reads as TGTGCCAGCAGCCTGCGAGGGGGGGCTGCCCTCTCTGGAAACACCATATATTTT. It yields the protein CASSLRGGAALSGNTIYF.

The rearrangement joins TRBV4-2 to TRBJ2-3, with D possibly matching TRBD2 (6 bases). CDR1 is LGHNA and CDR2 is YNFKEQ in the germline V gene. The CDR3 contains 16 residues. The V gene lost 1 base and the J gene lost 1 base, with 12 bases spanning the gap. The CDR3 DNA reads as TGTGCCAGCAGCCAAGGTGGGGGACTCCGCACAGATACGCAGTATTTT. It translates to CASSQGGGLRTDTQYF.

The chain has TRBV9 and TRBJ2-5; tentatively, D is TRBD2 (5 bases). V dropped 0 bases and J dropped 4 bases, with 10 bases sitting between them. The CDR3 extends over 14 amino acids. Germline-derived CDR1 and CDR2 are SGDLS and YYNGEE. In DNA, the CDR3 is TGTGCCAGCAGCGTAGATGAGGGCCCAGAGACCCAGTACTTC. This sequence encodes CASSVDEGPETQYF. Supplemented by reference TRBV9 and TRBJ2-5, the full variable domain reads DSGVTQTPKHLITATGQRVTLRCSPRSGDLSVYWYQQSLDQGLQFLIQYYNGEERAKGNILERFSAQQFPDLHSELNLSSLELGDSALYFCASSVDEGPETQYFGPGTRLLVL.

The chain links TRBV7-3 to TRBJ2-7, with 9 bases lining up with TRBD1. V gave up 5 bases and J gave up 2 bases; unmatched junction bases: 4. Per the germline V gene, CDR1 is SGHTA and CDR2 is FQGTGA. This CDR3 has 14 amino acids. DNA of the CDR3: TGTGCCAGCAGCCCAGGACAGGGGCCCTACGAGCAGTACTTC. Translation: CASSPGQGPYEQYF.

A few counts support this clone. CDR3 residues: CASSPEQMTGKAFF. CDR3 in DNA: TGTGCCAGCAGCCCGGAACAGATGACAGGGAAGGCTTTCTTT. This rearrangement joins TRBV7-2 to TRBJ1-1; 7 nucleotides match TRBD1. The CDR3 sequence is 14 residues long. Germline values: CDR1 SGHTA, CDR2 FQGNSA. V lost 5 bases, J lost 11 bases, and 14 bases stayed unmatched. The entire variable domain, with the rest obtained from reference TRBV7-2 and TRBJ1-1, is as follows: GAGVSQSPSNKVTEKGKDVELRCDPISGHTALYWYRQSLGQGLEFLIYFQGNSAPDKSGLPSDRFSAERTGGSVSTLTIQRTQQEDSAVYLCASSPEQMTGKAFFGQGTRLTVV.

Concerning this clone itself: At one end the junction does not follow the germline gene, possibly because of a read error. The J gene is TRBJ1-2, the V gene TRBV19; D possibly corresponds to TRBD1 (6 bases). Germline V gene sequence: CDR1 LNHDA, CDR2 SQIVND (reference sequence). The CDR3 extends over 14 amino acids. This CDR3 reads CASSTRQQGPRYLF. The DNA of the CDR3 is TGTGCCAGTAGTACCCGACAACAGGGTCCGCGGTACCTCTTC.

The chain employs TRBV5-6 and TRBJ1-2; D is undetermined. CDR3 length: 14 amino acids. V was shortened by 0 bases and J by 7 bases, with 13 bases between the two germline ends. From germline, CDR1 is SGHDT and CDR2 YYEEEE. CDR3 sequence: CASSLGREVFGYTF. Written as DNA, the CDR3 is TGTGCCAGCAGCTTGGGACGGGAGGTTTTTGGCTACACCTTC.